A selection of T cell receptor beta chains follows, all from one sample in a study of cytomegalovirus exposure and HLA in healthy donors. The method was immunoSEQ multiplex PCR; TCRdb's version includes in-frame clones alone and lacks a portion of them. The repertoire includes about 150,000 clones, approximately 79% of them detected once, and around 6.6% sits in the top ten. The sequenced sample was PBMCs. Receptors were obtained from a woman aged 45 to 65 in good health and CMV-seropositive. CDR3s include the opening cysteine and the closing phenylalanine or tryptophan. D genes are given only for firm matches.

d_call j_call v_call cdr3_aa
- TRBJ2-7 TRBV29-1 CSVVGGASYEQYF
- TRBJ1-1 TRBV6-1 CASSPSEEVDTEAFF
TRBD1 TRBJ1-2 TRBV2 CASSGDRVVYGYTF
TRBD1 TRBJ1-1 TRBV29-1 CSVGQGIGAFF
- TRBJ2-7 TRBV2 CASSYSSYEQYF
TRBD2 TRBJ2-7 TRBV5-6 CASSLGGGAEQYF
- TRBJ1-4 TRBV7-8 CASSLARGGAMAKLFF
- TRBJ2-3 TRBV4-3 CASSQEGGDTQYF
- TRBJ2-3 TRBV4-2 CASSPGTEIPDTQYF
- TRBJ2-2 TRBV2 CASRQRADTGELFF
TRBD1 TRBJ2-7 TRBV11-2 CASSLGLYRGHEQYF
TRBD1 TRBJ1-2 TRBV4-1 CASSPDRVGYGYTF
- TRBJ2-7 TRBV14 CASSRGDSLSRYEQYF
TRBD1 TRBJ1-5 TRBV6-1 CASSPTGDSNQPQHF
TRBD2 TRBJ2-1 TRBV29-1 CSALAGSYNEQFF
TRBD1 TRBJ2-2 TRBV10-3 CAISEPGQGMKGPGELFF
- TRBJ2-1 TRBV7-2 CASSLDGANNEQFF
TRBD1 TRBJ1-2 TRBV7-2 CASSLEGRTGMGAGYTF
- TRBJ1-3 TRBV10-3 CAISGSDSSGNTIYF
TRBD1 TRBJ2-7 TRBV7-2 CASSLAGQASHEQYF
- TRBJ1-3 TRBV6-1 CARSERPGSSGNTIYF
- TRBJ2-7 TRBV30 CAWSLDKPYEQYF
- TRBJ2-7 TRBV2 CASTRTAYEQYF
- TRBJ1-3 TRBV10-3 CAIRADTIYF
- TRBJ2-2 TRBV27 CASSLYGQLNTGELFF
TRBD1 TRBJ1-2 TRBV18 CASSVGGSIYGYTF
TRBD1 TRBJ2-2 TRBV9 CASSVGTGNTGELFF
- TRBJ1-4 TRBV5-1 CASRSSGQLNEKLFF
- TRBJ2-3 TRBV6-1 CASSEWGPSTDTQYF
TRBD2 TRBJ2-3 TRBV6-1 CASSEAAGGEDTQYF
- TRBJ1-1 TRBV30 CAWSVEGAEAFF